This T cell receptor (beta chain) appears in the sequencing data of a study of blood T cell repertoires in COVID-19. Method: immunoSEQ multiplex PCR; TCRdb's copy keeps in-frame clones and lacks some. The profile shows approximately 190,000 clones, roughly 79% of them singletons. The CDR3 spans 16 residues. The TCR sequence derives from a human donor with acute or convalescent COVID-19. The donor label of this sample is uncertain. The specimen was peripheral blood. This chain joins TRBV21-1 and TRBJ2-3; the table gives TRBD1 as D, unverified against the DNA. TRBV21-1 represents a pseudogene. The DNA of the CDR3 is TGTGCCAGCGGAACCCTGGACAGGGGAGGCGCAGATACGCAGTATTTT. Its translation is CASGTLDRGGADTQYF.